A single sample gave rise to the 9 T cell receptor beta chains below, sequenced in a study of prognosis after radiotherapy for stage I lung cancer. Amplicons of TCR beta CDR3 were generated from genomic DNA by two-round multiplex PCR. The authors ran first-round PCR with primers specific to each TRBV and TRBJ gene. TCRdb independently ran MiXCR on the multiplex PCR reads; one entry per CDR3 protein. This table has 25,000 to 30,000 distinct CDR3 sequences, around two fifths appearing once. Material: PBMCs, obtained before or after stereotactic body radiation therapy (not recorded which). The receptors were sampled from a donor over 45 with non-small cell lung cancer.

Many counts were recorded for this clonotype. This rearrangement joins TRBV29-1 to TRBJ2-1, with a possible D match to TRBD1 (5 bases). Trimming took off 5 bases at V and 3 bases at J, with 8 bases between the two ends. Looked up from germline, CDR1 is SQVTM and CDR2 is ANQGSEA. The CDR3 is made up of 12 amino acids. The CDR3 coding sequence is TGCAGCGTTTGTGACAGCTACAATGAGCAGTTCTTC. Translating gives CSVCDSYNEQFF.

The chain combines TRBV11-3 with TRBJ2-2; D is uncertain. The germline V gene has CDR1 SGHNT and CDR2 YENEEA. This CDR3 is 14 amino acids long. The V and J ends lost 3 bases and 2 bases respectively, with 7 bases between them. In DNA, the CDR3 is TGTGCCAGCAGCTTCTCGAGAAACACCGGGGAGCTGTTTTTT. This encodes CASSFSRNTGELFF.

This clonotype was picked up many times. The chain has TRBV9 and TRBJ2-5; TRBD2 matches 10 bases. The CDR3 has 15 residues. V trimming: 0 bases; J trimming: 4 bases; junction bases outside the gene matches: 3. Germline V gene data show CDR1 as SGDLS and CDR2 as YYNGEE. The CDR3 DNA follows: TGTGCCAGCAGCGTAGGGGGACTAGCGAGAGAGACCCAGTACTTC. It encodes CASSVGGLARETQYF.

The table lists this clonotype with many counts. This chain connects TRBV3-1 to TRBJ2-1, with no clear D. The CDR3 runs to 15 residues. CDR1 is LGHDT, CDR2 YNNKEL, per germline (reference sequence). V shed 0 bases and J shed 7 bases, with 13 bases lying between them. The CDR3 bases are TGTGCCAGCAGCCAAGATCACGGCTTAGGGAATGAGCAGTTCTTC. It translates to CASSQDHGLGNEQFF.

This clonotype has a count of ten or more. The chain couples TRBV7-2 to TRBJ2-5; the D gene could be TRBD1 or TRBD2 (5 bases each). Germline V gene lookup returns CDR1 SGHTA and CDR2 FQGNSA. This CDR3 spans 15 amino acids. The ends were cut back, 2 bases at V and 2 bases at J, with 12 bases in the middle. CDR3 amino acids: CASSLLGDRQETQYF. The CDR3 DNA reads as TGTGCCAGCAGCTTACTAGGGGACCGGCAAGAGACCCAGTACTTC.

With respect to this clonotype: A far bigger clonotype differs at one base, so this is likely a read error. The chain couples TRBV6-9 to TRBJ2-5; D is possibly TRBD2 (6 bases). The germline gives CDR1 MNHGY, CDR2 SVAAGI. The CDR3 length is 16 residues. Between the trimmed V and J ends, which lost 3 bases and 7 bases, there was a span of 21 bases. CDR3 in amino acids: CASSYSGGVEEGTQYF. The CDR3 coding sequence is TGTGCCAGCAGTTACTCAGGCGGGGTTGAGGAGGGGACCCAGTACTTC.

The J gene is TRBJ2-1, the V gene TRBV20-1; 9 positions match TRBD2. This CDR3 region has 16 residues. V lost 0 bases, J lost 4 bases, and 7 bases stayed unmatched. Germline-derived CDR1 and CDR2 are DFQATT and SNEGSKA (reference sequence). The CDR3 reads CSARDRAAGGYNEQFF. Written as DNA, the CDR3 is TGCAGTGCTAGAGATCGTGCAGCGGGAGGATACAATGAGCAGTTCTTC.

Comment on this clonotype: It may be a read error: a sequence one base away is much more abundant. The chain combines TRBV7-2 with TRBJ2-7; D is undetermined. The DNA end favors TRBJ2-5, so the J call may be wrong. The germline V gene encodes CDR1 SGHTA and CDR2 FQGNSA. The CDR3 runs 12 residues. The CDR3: CASIRVGETQYF. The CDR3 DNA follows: TGTGCCAGCATACGGGTCGGGGAGACCCAGTACTTC.

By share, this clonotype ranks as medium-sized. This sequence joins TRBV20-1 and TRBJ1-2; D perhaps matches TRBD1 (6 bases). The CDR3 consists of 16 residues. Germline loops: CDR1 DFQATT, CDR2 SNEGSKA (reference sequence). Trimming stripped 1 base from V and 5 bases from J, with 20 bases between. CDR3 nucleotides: TGCAGTGCTAGAGTGGTCCGGGAACAGGGATATTATGGCTACACCTTC. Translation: CSARVVREQGYYGYTF.